The 24 T cell receptor beta chains presented below share a single source sample, sequenced in a study of T cell changes during pregnancy in multiple sclerosis. Assay: immunoSEQ multiplex PCR; the TCRdb copy retains only in-frame clones and omits some. The table records 25,000 to 35,000 clones, roughly 89% of them present only once. This sample comprised CD4+ T cells from peripheral blood mononuclear cells, obtained in the second trimester of pregnancy. These receptors all stem from a female donor with multiple sclerosis, enrolled in a pregnancy study.

J is TRBJ2-1 and V is TRBV27, with 10 bases that match TRBD2. This CDR3 has 17 amino acids. The germline V gene has CDR1 MNHEY and CDR2 SMNVEV (reference sequence). Trimming removed 4 bases from V and 7 bases from J; junction bases left unmatched: 13. The CDR3 DNA reads TGTGCCAGCAGTTACGAGGTAGCGGGGGGCCGATATAATGAGCAGTTCTTC. As protein: CASSYEVAGGRYNEQFF.

This chain uses TRBV4-1 with TRBJ2-7; 9 positions match TRBD1. Germline-derived CDR1 and CDR2 are MGHRA and YSYEKL. Trimming cost V 1 base and J 2 bases; bases outside gene matches: 6. This CDR3 region has 16 residues. CDR3 sequence reads: CASSQAPDRGTYEQYF. For the CDR3, the DNA is TGCGCCAGCAGCCAAGCCCCGGACAGGGGTACCTACGAGCAGTACTTC.

CDR3: CASSFTGASGANVLTF. The CDR3 DNA reads as TGTGCCAGCAGCTTCACAGGGGCCTCCGGGGCCAACGTCCTGACTTTC. The V and J genes are TRBV7-9 and TRBJ2-6; TRBD1 aligns across 7 bases. Looked up from germline, CDR1 is SEHNR and CDR2 is FQNEAQ (reference sequence). The length of the CDR3 is 16 residues. V dropped 3 bases and J dropped 4; count of bases not matched to a gene: 6.

The chain combines TRBV28 with TRBJ1-5; the D gene is possibly TRBD1 (5 bases). From germline, CDR1 is MDHEN and CDR2 SYDVKM. Deletions cut 1 base from V and 5 bases from J, with 12 bases between. This CDR3 region has 15 residues. This chain's CDR3 is CASSLYPGDYQPQHF. DNA for the CDR3: TGTGCCAGCAGTTTATACCCGGGGGACTATCAGCCCCAGCATTTT.

The genes are TRBV14 and TRBJ2-3; 8 positions match TRBD2. CDR1 is SGHDN and CDR2 is FVKESK in the germline V gene. V lost 2 bases, J lost 3 bases, and 4 bases stayed unmatched. The CDR3 totals 15 residues. The CDR3 protein is CASSQWRGETDTQYF. The CDR3 DNA is TGTGCCAGCAGCCAATGGCGGGGGGAAACAGATACGCAGTATTTT.

The chain is built from TRBV5-4 and TRBJ1-1; tentative D call: TRBD1 (6 bases). Germline V gives CDR1 SGHNT, CDR2 YYREEE (reference sequence). Trimming stripped 4 bases from V and 0 bases from J, with 16 bases between. CDR3 length equals 16 residues. CDR3 amino acids: CASSGGGSTLNTEAFF. The CDR3 nucleotides read TGTGCCAGCAGCGGGGGGGGCTCGACACTGAACACTGAAGCTTTCTTT.

This sequence joins TRBV2 and TRBJ1-5, with D maybe TRBD1 (5 bases). The CDR3 has 14 residues. CDR1 is SNHLY and CDR2 is FYNNEI in the germline V gene. Trimming shortened V by 3 bases and J by 6 bases, and 12 bases separated the two germline ends. The DNA for the CDR3 is TGTGCCAGCAGTGATGGGGCCGGCGGTCAGCCCCAGCATTTT. Protein: CASSDGAGGQPQHF.

V gene TRBV30 combines with J gene TRBJ1-3; possible D gene TRBD1, 5 bases. The CDR3 has 13 residues. Trimming took off 0 bases at V and 3 bases at J, with 6 bases between the two ends. The germline CDR1 and CDR2 sequences are GTSNPN and SVGIG (reference sequence). The CDR3 bases are TGTGCCTGGAGTGTAGGGGATGGAAACACCATATATTTT. Translation gives CAWSVGDGNTIYF.

V gene TRBV5-4 combines with J gene TRBJ2-4, with 8 bases that match TRBD1. V lost 4 bases to trimming and J lost 0 bases; unmatched junction nucleotides: 6. The length of the CDR3 is 16 residues. Germline-derived CDR1 and CDR2 are SGHNT and YYREEE (reference sequence). CDR3 sequence (DNA): TGTGCCAGCAGCAGTGGGACAGGCCGAGCCAAAAACATTCAGTACTTC. This gives the protein CASSSGTGRAKNIQYF.

The rearrangement uses TRBV30 and TRBJ2-2; possible D gene TRBD1, 6 bases. This CDR3 comprises 13 residues. The V gene lost 7 bases and the J gene lost 8 bases, with 17 bases spanning the gap. Looked up from germline, CDR1 is GTSNPN and CDR2 is SVGIG (reference sequence). The CDR3 nucleotides read TGTGCCTTTTCCCCTACAGGGACGGGGGAGCTGTTTTTT. As protein: CAFSPTGTGELFF.

The V call is TRBV2, the J call TRBJ1-6; D perhaps matches TRBD1 (5 bases). Germline CDR1 reads SNHLY; CDR2 reads FYNNEI. The length of the CDR3 is 15 residues. V lost 6 bases and J lost 0, with 9 bases in between. The CDR3 reads CASRVQASYNSPLHF. The CDR3 coding sequence is TGTGCCAGCAGAGTACAGGCCTCCTATAATTCACCCCTCCACTTT.

V is TRBV7-2 and J is TRBJ2-7, with unresolved D. The germline gives CDR1 SGHTA, CDR2 FQGNSA. CDR3 size: 14 residues. V lost 0 bases to trimming and J lost 1 base, with 7 bases between them. The CDR3 bases are TGTGCCAGCAGCTTAGCCACAGCATCCTACGAGCAGTACTTC. It specifies CASSLATASYEQYF.

Comment on this clone: Other DNA sequences in the sample encode the same CDR3. The chain joins TRBV7-2 to TRBJ2-5, with 11 bases matching TRBD2. The germline CDR1 and CDR2 sequences are SGHTA and FQGNSA. The CDR3 extends over 14 amino acids. The trim removed 6 bases at V and 3 bases at J, leaving 3 bases unmatched. The CDR3 loop reads CASSPGLAEETQYF. The CDR3 region has the DNA TGTGCCAGCAGTCCGGGACTAGCGGAAGAGACCCAGTACTTC.

The rearrangement uses TRBV5-1 and TRBJ1-1, with D possibly TRBD1 on 5 matching bases. Germline V gives CDR1 SGHRS, CDR2 YFSETQ. The CDR3 covers 13 residues. V was cut by 4 bases and J by 3 bases, with 10 bases left in between. CDR3 loop: CASSIQGHTEAFF. Here the CDR3 DNA reads TGCGCCAGCAGCATCCAGGGCCACACTGAAGCTTTCTTT.

The V call is TRBV29-1, the J call TRBJ1-1, with D possibly TRBD1 on 5 matching bases. CDR3 length equals 14 residues. The germline V and J ends were trimmed by 4 bases and 0 bases, with 12 bases remaining between them. Looked up from germline, CDR1 is SQVTM and CDR2 is ANQGSEA. The CDR3 DNA sequence: TGCAGCGTTGGCGGCCCAGGGATGAACACTGAAGCTTTCTTT. The encoded protein is CSVGGPGMNTEAFF.

V usage is TRBV11-2 and J usage is TRBJ2-1; 9 nucleotides line up with TRBD2. Per the germline V gene, CDR1 is SGHAT and CDR2 is FQNNGV. The CDR3 consists of 17 residues. Trimming at V came to 5 bases and at J to 6 bases, leaving 14 bases not matched to a gene. The CDR3 DNA reads as TGTGCCAGCAGCCCCCAAGTTGGGCGGGGGGGCTTCAATGAGCAGTTCTTC. Encoded protein: CASSPQVGRGGFNEQFF.

This clone was detected a few times. The chain couples TRBV5-6 to TRBJ2-3; 8 bases are shared with TRBD2. This CDR3 region has 15 residues. The germline V gene encodes CDR1 SGHDT and CDR2 YYEEEE. Trimming cost V 4 bases and J 3 bases; bases outside gene matches: 7. CDR3 region: CASSPYGGATDTQYF. The CDR3 DNA is TGTGCCAGCAGCCCCTACGGGGGGGCGACAGATACGCAGTATTTT.

The genes are TRBV2 and TRBJ2-1; 8 bases are a match to TRBD1. V dropped 6 bases and J dropped 2; count of bases not matched to a gene: 6. The CDR3 loop spans 15 amino acids. Germline V gene sequence: CDR1 SNHLY, CDR2 FYNNEI. CDR3 bases: TGTGCCAGCAGCACTCGGGACAGGACCTACAATGAGCAGTTCTTC. It translates to CASSTRDRTYNEQFF.

This clone was recorded a few times. This rearrangement joins TRBV5-1 to TRBJ1-2; D is undetermined. Trimming removed 7 bases at V and 4 bases at J, with 11 bases between. Germline V gene data show CDR1 as SGHRS and CDR2 as YFSETQ. This CDR3 has 12 residues. The chain's CDR3 is CASGGERYGYTF. The CDR3 DNA reads as TGCGCCAGCGGCGGGGAGCGCTATGGCTACACCTTC.

This chain uses TRBV5-8 with TRBJ1-5; D might be TRBD1 (6 bases). V was shortened by 0 bases and J by 10 bases, with 23 bases between the two germline ends. Germline V lookup: CDR1 SGHTS, CDR2 YDEGEE. The CDR3 spans 17 residues. The CDR3 protein is CASSLDPSGRGFLPQHF. The DNA of the CDR3 is TGTGCCAGCAGCTTGGATCCCTCCGGCAGGGGTTTCCTTCCCCAGCATTTT.

This clone is classed as medium-sized (0.01 to 0.1%). This chain joins TRBV30 and TRBJ1-1; D not certain. From germline, CDR1 is GTSNPN and CDR2 SVGIG (reference sequence). The germline V and J ends were trimmed by 0 bases and 7 bases, with 15 bases remaining between them. The CDR3 extends over 14 amino acids. The CDR3 coding sequence is TGTGCCTGGAGTGTCCGTCGCGGTAACGTTGAAGCTTTCTTT. It is translated as CAWSVRRGNVEAFF. The whole variable domain, remainder taken from reference TRBV30 and TRBJ1-1, is SQTIHQWPATLVQPVGSPLSLECTVEGTSNPNLYWYRQAAGRGLQLLFYSVGIGQISSEVPQNLSASRPQDRQFILSSKKLLLSDSGFYLCAWSVRRGNVEAFFGQGTRLTVV.

Points on this clone: Sequence at one end of the junction differs from germline and may be a read error. The identical CDR3 is also encoded by other nucleotide sequences in the sample. V is TRBV11-1 and J is TRBJ1-1; TRBD1 agrees at 9 bases. The CDR3 sequence is 14 residues long. CDR1 is SGHAT, CDR2 FQDESV, per germline (reference sequence). DNA of the CDR3: TGTGCCAGCAGCAGGACAGGGGCGAACACTGAAGCTTTTTTT. It translates to CASSRTGANTEAFF.

CDR3 in DNA: TGTGCCAGCAGCCATGGACTAGCACGAGATACGCAGTATTTT. Translation gives CASSHGLARDTQYF. V usage is TRBV4-2 and J usage is TRBJ2-3; TRBD2 matches at 8 bases. The CDR3 consists of 14 residues. Trimming removed 3 bases from V and 5 bases from J; junction bases left unmatched: 4. CDR1 and CDR2 from the germline V gene are LGHNA and YNFKEQ.

This chain uses TRBV15 with TRBJ2-1; TRBD2 matches 11 bases. Looked up from germline, CDR1 is LNHNV and CDR2 is YYDKDF (reference sequence). With 0 bases clipped from V and 4 bases from J, the junction kept 11 bases outside the gene matches. The CDR3 spans 19 residues. The CDR3 coding sequence is TGTGCCACCAGCAGAGAGTTTTTTCTTACTAGCGGGGGATACAATGAGCAGTTCTTC. Amino acids: CATSREFFLTSGGYNEQFF.